This paragraph reports one T cell receptor (beta chain). Its antigen is unknown. This entry belongs to a study of radiation and T cells in renal cell carcinoma. Time point in this sample: blood 4 weeks post-SBRT, at nephrectomy. Treatment in this sample: 15 Gy SBRT to primary tumor, nephrectomy 4 weeks later. Nephrectomy followed 15 Gy stereotactic body radiation by 4 weeks. Serial blood draws occurred at baseline and 2 and 4 weeks post-SBRT. Libraries were prepared by immunoSEQ multiplex PCR; TCRdb keeps only in-frame clonotypes and omits some of them. The data hold roughly 100,000 clones, with more than 65% observed a single time. V was trimmed by 4 bases and J by 9 bases, leaving 11 bases between them. Germline V gene data show CDR1 as SGDLS and CDR2 as YYNGEE. The CDR3 length is 13 residues. Notes on the study in general: Top tumor clonotypes rose in blood 2 weeks post-radiation, then contracted. Pretreatment tumor biopsies were lacking, so baseline clonotypes are unknown.

The receptor's source is a man in his fifties or sixties with renal cell carcinoma. The sample here was blood, taken from a patient whose treatment included radiotherapy and nephrectomy. The chain uses TRBV9 and TRBJ1-6; D is ambiguous. CDR3 protein: CASSPVALSPLHF. For the CDR3, the DNA is TGTGCCAGCAGCCCCGTCGCCCTTTCACCCCTCCACTTT.